Below are 31 T cell receptor beta chains sequenced from a single sample in a study of T-cell reconstitution after alpha-beta-depleted transplantation in children. This sample's TCRbeta library carried unique molecular identifier barcodes. TCRdb reprocessed the PCR reads with MiXCR, giving one entry per CDR3 protein. This sample carries about 980,000 distinct CDR3 sequences, about 31% of them seen once, and the ten largest clones take about 28%. The source material was PBMCs, mostly from graft donor cells, sampled 360 days after TCRalphabeta/CD19-depleted stem cell transplant. The receptors stem from a boy in the first two years of life who had a stem cell transplant for SCID, so the T cells may come from the graft donor.

V and J are TRBV7-2 and TRBJ2-1, with 8 bases aligning to TRBD1. This CDR3 comprises 18 residues. V trimming: 4 bases; J trimming: 2 bases; junction bases outside the gene matches: 13. Germline-derived CDR1 and CDR2 are SGHTA and FQGNSA. Here the CDR3 reads CASSYKGIDRGPYNEQFF. DNA of the CDR3: TGTGCCAGCAGCTATAAAGGCATCGACAGGGGACCCTACAATGAGCAGTTCTTC.

This chain connects TRBV10-2 to TRBJ2-5; TRBD2 aligns across 8 bases. After removal of 6 bases from V and 5 bases from J, the junction contained 8 bases not matched to a gene. This CDR3 has 14 amino acids. Germline values: CDR1 WSHSY, CDR2 SAAADI. CDR3 coding DNA: TGCGCCAGCAGGCCCCCGGGACTAGTGGAGACCCAGTACTTC. It is translated as CASRPPGLVETQYF.

The V gene is TRBV5-4, the J gene TRBJ1-2; 7 nucleotides agree with TRBD1. CDR1 is SGHNT, CDR2 YYREEE, per germline (reference sequence). This CDR3 contains 15 residues. With V trimmed by 3 bases and J by 4 bases, 9 bases remained unmatched. The CDR3: CASSSGQSSGYGYTF. The CDR3 nucleotides read TGTGCCAGCAGCTCGGGACAGAGTTCTGGCTATGGCTACACCTTC.

The V gene is TRBV5-1, the J gene TRBJ2-1, with TRBD2 matching over 8 bases. CDR3 length: 15 amino acids. The germline V gene encodes CDR1 SGHRS and CDR2 YFSETQ. V shed 2 bases, J shed 1 base, and the junction held 2 bases outside the gene matches. The chain's CDR3 is CASSFSGESYNEQFF. CDR3 nucleotides: TGCGCCAGCAGCTTTAGCGGGGAGTCCTACAATGAGCAGTTCTTC.

This chain joins TRBV18 and TRBJ2-1; D is possibly TRBD1 (5 bases). Trimming took off 1 base at V and 4 bases at J, with 11 bases between the two ends. The CDR3 has 15 residues. The germline V gene encodes CDR1 KGHSH and CDR2 LQKENI. The DNA of the CDR3 is TGTGCCAGCTCACCACAGACAGTTCGATACAATGAGCAGTTCTTC. As protein: CASSPQTVRYNEQFF. Full variable domain (outside the CDR3, taken from reference TRBV18 and TRBJ2-1): NAGVMQNPRHLVRRRGQEARLRCSPMKGHSHVYWYRQLPEEGLKFMVYLQKENIIDESGMPKERFSAEFPKEGPSILRIQQVVRGDSAAYFCASSPQTVRYNEQFFGPGTRLTVL.

The rearrangement joins TRBV5-1 to TRBJ1-6, with D maybe TRBD1 (5 bases). Germline V gene lookup returns CDR1 SGHRS and CDR2 YFSETQ. V was clipped by 3 bases and J by 5 bases, with 9 bases between them. This CDR3 spans 14 amino acids. The CDR3 region has the DNA TGCGCCAGCAGCTCCGGGACGAATAATTCACCCCTCCACTTT. It encodes CASSSGTNNSPLHF.

The chain joins TRBV5-1 to TRBJ1-1; 8 bases align to TRBD1. Germline V CDR1 and CDR2: SGHRS, YFSETQ. Trimming at V came to 3 bases and at J to 1 base, leaving 8 bases not matched to a gene. The CDR3 has 16 residues. CDR3 protein: CASSSWTGLKNTEAFF. The CDR3 coding sequence is TGCGCCAGCAGCTCATGGACAGGGTTAAAGAACACTGAAGCTTTCTTT. Supplemented by reference TRBV5-1 and TRBJ1-1, the full variable domain reads KAGVTQTPRYLIKTRGQQVTLSCSPISGHRSVSWYQQTPGQGLQFLFEYFSETQRNKGNFPGRFSGRQFSNSRSEMNVSTLELGDSALYLCASSSWTGLKNTEAFFGQGTRLTVV.

This clonotype occurred many times. This chain connects TRBV9 to TRBJ1-5; D is undetermined. The length of the CDR3 is 14 residues. Germline V lookup: CDR1 SGDLS, CDR2 YYNGEE. V was shortened by 5 bases and J by 4 bases, with 13 bases between the two germline ends. This chain's CDR3 is CASSRTGGNQPQHF. The CDR3 coding sequence is TGTGCCAGCAGTAGGACGGGTGGAAATCAGCCCCAGCATTTT.

The chain combines TRBV20-1 with TRBJ1-4; D is ambiguous. CDR3 length equals 14 residues. CDR1 is DFQATT and CDR2 is SNEGSKA in the germline V gene (reference sequence). Trimming removed 3 bases at V and 2 bases at J, with 10 bases between. In DNA, the CDR3 is TGCAGTGCTAGTCCCCACGCGACTAATGAAAAACTGTTTTTT. This codes for CSASPHATNEKLFF.

This clonotype was detected only once. V is TRBV7-6 and J is TRBJ2-7; D unresolved. The CDR3 is made up of 14 amino acids. In germline, CDR1 is SGHVS, CDR2 FNYEAQ. V lost 5 bases, J lost 6 bases, and 17 bases lay in between. This CDR3 reads CASSPLGSSGEQYF. The CDR3 DNA follows: TGTGCCAGCAGCCCCCTAGGAAGTAGTGGCGAGCAGTACTTC.

CDR3 DNA: TGTGCCACCAGCCCTCCGGGACAGGGCAAGACCCAGTACTTC. Translated, it gives CATSPPGQGKTQYF. The chain employs TRBV15 and TRBJ2-5; 9 nucleotides agree with TRBD1. CDR1 is LNHNV, CDR2 YYDKDF, per germline (reference sequence). This CDR3 is 14 amino acids long. The ends lost 5 bases at V and 6 bases at J; junction bases unmatched: 7.

The chain recombines TRBV6-2 or TRBV6-3 with TRBJ2-1; 11 nucleotides agree with TRBD1. CDR3 length equals 17 residues. J was trimmed by 6 bases and V by 2 bases; bases with no gene match: 9. From germline, CDR1 is MNHEY and CDR2 SVGEGT. CDR3 amino acids: CASSYQSPGTGGNEQFF. In DNA form, the CDR3 reads TGTGCCAGCAGTTACCAATCCCCCGGGACAGGGGGCAATGAGCAGTTCTTC.

This chain connects TRBV15 to TRBJ1-2, with D unresolved. Germline CDR1 and CDR2: LNHNV and YYDKDF (reference sequence). The CDR3 is 16 amino acids. Trimming shortened V by 1 base and J by 0 bases, and 12 bases separated the two germline ends. CDR3 nucleotide sequence: TGTGCCACCAGCAGAGGAGAGATCTTTCCTAACTATGGCTACACCTTC. Amino acid sequence: CATSRGEIFPNYGYTF.

The V and J genes are TRBV7-8 and TRBJ2-6, with D perhaps matching TRBD2 (5 bases). Germline assignment: CDR1 SGHVS and CDR2 FQNEAQ. Trimming stripped 5 bases from V and 0 bases from J, with 11 bases between. The CDR3 spans 16 residues. The CDR3 sequence: CASSREPISGANVLTF. Here the CDR3 DNA reads TGTGCCAGCAGCCGGGAACCGATCTCTGGGGCCAACGTCCTGACTTTC.

This rearrangement joins TRBV11-2 to TRBJ2-7, with D uncertain. Per germline, CDR1 SGHAT and CDR2 FQNNGV. The V and J ends lost 1 base and 7 bases respectively, with 8 bases between them. The CDR3 loop spans 12 amino acids. CDR3 nucleotide sequence: TGTGCCAGCAGCTTAGCTTACCAAGAGCAGTACTTC. Translating gives CASSLAYQEQYF.

The gene calls are TRBV12-3 or TRBV12-4 and TRBJ1-1; D uncertain. V was cut by 6 bases and J by 1 base, with 9 bases left in between. This CDR3 comprises 13 residues. DNA for the CDR3: TGTGCCAGCAGACGGGCCTCGAACACTGAAGCTTTCTTT. This sequence encodes CASRRASNTEAFF.

This clonotype was detected only a few times. V usage is TRBV2 and J usage is TRBJ2-3, with a weak D call TRBD1 (5 bases). The CDR3 is made up of 16 amino acids. The V end was cut by 0 bases, the J end by 2 bases, with 12 bases between. In germline, CDR1 is SNHLY, CDR2 FYNNEI. The CDR3 DNA sequence: TGTGCCAGCAGTGAAGCTCGAGACAGTTTCACAGATACGCAGTATTTT. As protein: CASSEARDSFTDTQYF.

Comments on this clonotype: This CDR3 fails to terminate in the conserved phenylalanine or tryptophan, so it likely reflects a read error. This rearrangement joins TRBV4-1 to TRBJ2-7, with D unresolved. Trimming removed 1 base at V and 3 bases at J, with 7 bases between. The CDR3 runs to 13 residues. Germline-derived CDR1 and CDR2 are MGHRA and YSYEKL. CDR3 in amino acids: CASSQGQNYEQYL. Here the CDR3 DNA reads TGCGCCAGCAGCCAAGGGCAGAACTACGAGCAGTACTTA.

This clonotype was found a few times. J is TRBJ2-2 and V is TRBV29-1; D ambiguous. CDR3 length: 14 residues. V lost 5 bases, J lost 0 bases, and 10 bases lay in between. Germline V gene data show CDR1 as SQVTM and CDR2 as ANQGSEA. In nucleotides, the CDR3 is TGCAGCGTTAAGATTATCGCGAACACCGGGGAGCTGTTTTTT. Protein product: CSVKIIANTGELFF.

V gene TRBV20-1 combines with J gene TRBJ2-3, with 12 bases aligning to TRBD2. With 7 bases clipped from V and 2 bases from J, the junction kept 7 bases outside the gene matches. Germline V CDR1 and CDR2: DFQATT, SNEGSKA (reference sequence). There are 15 residues in the CDR3. In DNA form, the CDR3 reads TGCAGTGGAACTAGCGGGGGGTCGGCCACAGATACGCAGTATTTT. Translating it yields CSGTSGGSATDTQYF.

This clonotype occurred once. This chain links TRBV4-1 with TRBJ2-7; TRBD1 aligns across 8 bases. The germline CDR1 and CDR2 sequences are MGHRA and YSYEKL. V dropped 2 bases and J dropped 1; count of bases not matched to a gene: 4. The CDR3 has 15 amino acids. CDR3 amino acids: CASSQLTGDSYEQYF. The CDR3, as DNA: TGCGCCAGCAGCCAACTGACAGGGGATTCCTACGAGCAGTACTTC.

In this sample, this clonotype turned up a few times. The gene calls are TRBV5-1 and TRBJ2-7; no definite D call. V was cut by 2 bases and J by 7 bases, with 13 bases left in between. Germline CDR1 and CDR2: SGHRS and YFSETQ. The CDR3 length is 13 residues. CDR3 bases: TGCGCCAGCAGCTTCGGAGCCGCCGGGGAGCAGTACTTC. Translating gives CASSFGAAGEQYF.

This clonotype was recorded a few times. The chain links TRBV28 to TRBJ2-7; the D gene is possibly TRBD1 (6 bases). CDR1 and CDR2 from the germline V gene are MDHEN and SYDVKM. CDR3 length: 15 residues. Trimming removed 5 bases at V and 2 bases at J, with 16 bases between. The DNA for the CDR3 is TGTGCCAGCAGTGGTACAGGGAGCCGTCCCTACGAGCAGTACTTC. Protein product: CASSGTGSRPYEQYF.

This clonotype was seen only a few times. This sequence joins TRBV25-1 and TRBJ2-4; D perhaps matches TRBD2 (5 bases). The CDR3 has 18 amino acids. CDR1 is MGHDK, CDR2 SYGVNS, per germline. V dropped 1 base and J dropped 8 bases, with 24 bases sitting between them. The CDR3 DNA follows: TGTGCCAGCAGTGAATTGAGCCTAGGTAAAGGGAGAAAGGACATTCAGTACTTC. This encodes CASSELSLGKGRKDIQYF.

This chain connects TRBV6-5 to TRBJ2-1; no firm D call. V shed 2 bases and J shed 8 bases, with 10 bases lying between them. The V gene's germline CDR1 is MNHEY and CDR2 SVGAGI. The CDR3 has 13 amino acids. CDR3 coding DNA: TGTGCCAGCAGTTACGGGGTAGAAGATGAGCAGTTCTTC. The encoded protein is CASSYGVEDEQFF.

The chain combines TRBV20-1 with TRBJ2-5; unclear D gene. The V gene lost 2 bases and the J gene lost 4 bases, with 11 bases spanning the gap. This CDR3 contains 13 residues. CDR1 and CDR2 (germline): DFQATT, SNEGSKA (reference sequence). For the CDR3, the DNA is TGCAGTGCTAGATTTGTGGCAGGAGAGACCCAGTACTTC. Translation gives CSARFVAGETQYF.

This clonotype was counted a few times. This rearrangement joins TRBV12-3 or TRBV12-4 to TRBJ2-7, with 10 nucleotides matching TRBD2. This CDR3 is 17 amino acids long. Trimming removed 3 bases from V and 3 bases from J; junction bases left unmatched: 11. CDR3 residues: CASSFARSGGAFYEQYF. CDR3 DNA: TGTGCCAGCAGTTTCGCCCGGAGCGGGGGGGCCTTCTACGAGCAGTACTTC.

This clonotype was seen a few times. V is TRBV7-8 and J is TRBJ2-5, with D possibly TRBD1 on 5 matching bases. The V end lost 3 bases, the J end lost 1 base, and 12 bases lay between the germline ends. The germline V gene has CDR1 SGHVS and CDR2 FQNEAQ. There are 15 residues in the CDR3. CDR3 amino acids: CASSFAGMTQETQYF. In DNA form, the CDR3 reads TGTGCCAGCAGCTTTGCAGGGATGACCCAAGAGACCCAGTACTTC.

CDR3 nucleotide sequence: TGTGCCAGCAGTTTGGTTTTACTAGCGGGCACAGATACGCAGTATTTT. Its translation is CASSLVLLAGTDTQYF. The chain is built from TRBV28 and TRBJ2-3; TRBD2 matches 8 bases. V was pared by 3 bases and J by 1 base, with 6 bases of the junction left unmatched. The CDR3 spans 16 residues. The germline V gene has CDR1 MDHEN and CDR2 SYDVKM.

V gene TRBV9 combines with J gene TRBJ2-3; D unclear. CDR3 size: 16 residues. With 4 bases removed from V and 0 bases from J, the gap between germline ends came to 15 bases. From germline, CDR1 is SGDLS and CDR2 YYNGEE. The CDR3 is CASSPRARTSTDTQYF. Written as DNA, the CDR3 is TGTGCCAGCAGCCCTAGAGCGCGCACTAGCACAGATACGCAGTATTTT.

This clonotype was observed a handful of times. The chain uses TRBV20-1 and TRBJ2-5; TRBD2 matches at 8 bases. V lost 0 bases and J lost 2; bases outside the gene matches: 11. The CDR3 is 17 residues long. The germline gives CDR1 DFQATT, CDR2 SNEGSKA (reference sequence). CDR3 sequence: CSARDSSAQRGQETQYF. CDR3 bases: TGCAGTGCTAGAGATTCTTCGGCCCAGCGGGGGCAAGAGACCCAGTACTTC.